This T cell receptor beta chain is from a study of blood T cells in healthy people across ages. Study-wide points: The donors' CMV status was not determined, possibly confounding changes in expanded clonotypes. Relative to aged donors, long-lived donors carried more naive CD4+ cells and displayed higher diversity.

V lost 6 bases to trimming and J lost 8 bases, with 10 bases between them. The germline V gene encodes CDR1 MNHEY and CDR2 SVGAGI. This CDR3 comprises 11 residues. The table lists this clonotype with a few counts. Its target is not known. A second PCR, run for roughly 7 to 12 cycles, used a sample-barcoded 5' primer plus a J-beta primer mix. A 12-random-nucleotide template-switch adaptor tagged each cDNA molecule. From the 5' RACE reads, TCRdb called clonotypes with MiXCR, one entry per CDR3 protein. This table has more than 1,000,000 distinct CDR3 sequences, approximately 25% appearing once. The same data also went into a second study, on T cells of mothers and their children.

Sequencing was carried out using blood. The TCR was taken from a girl aged 2-9 years in good health. This chain joins TRBV6-5 and TRBJ1-1, with a tentative D call TRBD1 (5 bases). As DNA, the CDR3 is TGTGCCAGCAGAACATCAGGGGAAGCTTTCTTT. It specifies CASRTSGEAFF.